Listed below are T cell receptor beta chains from one sample, sequenced in a study of blood T cells in healthy people across ages. TCRdb reanalysed the 5' RACE reads using MiXCR and keeps one entry per CDR3 protein. This sample has 800,000 or so distinct CDR3 sequences, with approximately 25% found just once. These data also featured in a second study, about T cells of mothers and their children.

The specimen sequenced was blood. These receptors were obtained from a boy younger than 18 in good health. The conserved cysteine and the conserved F or W are not part of the CDR3 here. A D gene is named only where the DNA matches it firmly. Clone size appears in some rows only: once, few, many, or a class for an expanded clone.

ASSPSGGKRLETQY,-,-,-,TRBV14
ASSTREGSSYEQY,TRBJ2-7,-,-,TRBV9
AWQPTEIAKNIQY,TRBJ2-4,-,few,TRBV30
ASTLRGGPEQPQH,TRBJ1-5,-,-,TRBV6-6
ASNRADRGTGELF,TRBJ2-2,-,many,TRBV12-3/TRBV12-4
ASSLVITGSEQY,TRBJ2-7,-,few,TRBV5-1
ASSLPDAKNIQY,TRBJ2-4,-,-,TRBV12-3/TRBV12-4
ASSKSGSDNEQF,TRBJ2-1,TRBD2,-,TRBV25-1
ASSSLLLNTEAF,TRBJ1-1,-,once,TRBV7-6
ASSWGSSYNSPLH,TRBJ1-6,-,-,TRBV4-1
ASMGQGLYGYT,TRBJ1-2,-,-,TRBV2
ASSLTLITEAF,TRBJ1-1,-,-,TRBV7-3
SVALRTQQETQY,TRBJ2-5,-,-,TRBV29-1
ATSRAEESEETQY,TRBJ2-5,-,-,TRBV15
ATYRTWGEKLF,TRBJ1-4,-,few,TRBV28
ASSGGNSIYEQY,-,-,-,TRBV27
SVEPDRLRETQY,-,-,-,TRBV29-1
ASSILAGSYGYT,TRBJ1-2,-,-,TRBV19
ASSVGPQSTDTQY,TRBJ2-3,-,few,TRBV9
AISVQGADTEAF,TRBJ1-1,TRBD1,-,TRBV10-3
ASSYFIPRDYEQY,-,-,-,TRBV6-6
ASSQLGGAYGYT,TRBJ1-2,-,few,TRBV3-1
SARDDRGLFVPDTQY,TRBJ2-3,TRBD1,-,TRBV20-1
ASSQEDGDSYEQY,-,-,few,TRBV4-3
ASSLVGTGGKGKLF,TRBJ1-4,TRBD1,-,TRBV11-2
ASSQGASGEGAQY,-,-,few,TRBV4-3
AIKRAGEETQY,TRBJ2-5,TRBD2,-,TRBV10-3
ASSLGRVGYEQY,TRBJ2-7,-,-,TRBV7-2
ASSQSTRRQTGELF,TRBJ2-2,-,-,TRBV3-1
SAFDSGASYEQY,TRBJ2-7,-,-,TRBV20-1
ASSPGQVSSYEQY,TRBJ2-7,TRBD1,few,TRBV5-1
ASSPAMRELF,TRBJ1-4,-,few,TRBV28
ASSAPGGGPEAF,TRBJ1-1,-,-,TRBV12-3/TRBV12-4
ASSPPSGGYNEQF,TRBJ2-1,TRBD2,few,TRBV7-2
ACGTENTGELF,TRBJ2-2,-,-,TRBV12-3/TRBV12-4
ASSPGGIKETQY,TRBJ2-5,TRBD1,few,TRBV18
ASRAQRDRSYNEQF,TRBJ2-1,TRBD1,-,TRBV7-8
ASRPIRDYLYEQY,-,TRBD2,-,TRBV27
ASSSPGTRGWGQETQY,TRBJ2-5,TRBD2,-,TRBV28
ASGSSGSDTQY,TRBJ2-3,-,few,TRBV12-5
ASSYARTGIYGYT,TRBJ1-2,TRBD1,few,TRBV6-5
ASSQHGQIYEQY,TRBJ2-7,-,few,TRBV4-1
ASSLGQKNIQY,TRBJ2-4,-,-,TRBV7-2
ASSLSTGSYEQY,TRBJ2-7,TRBD1,many,TRBV2
SVGAGRVDEQY,TRBJ2-7,-,few,TRBV29-1
ASSRTPGTGNEQF,TRBJ2-1,TRBD1,few,TRBV5-1
ASSQVWDSDTQY,TRBJ2-3,-,-,TRBV4-3
SVEYPTRTDTQY,TRBJ2-3,-,-,TRBV29-1
SAQRSNSNQPQH,TRBJ1-5,-,-,TRBV20-1
ASSFTDLSPGGYT,TRBJ1-2,-,-,TRBV7-2
ASSPTRQGSVLYEQY,-,TRBD1,-,TRBV4-3
ASSKAPTDRGLTYEQY,-,-,few,TRBV21-1